The 11 T cell receptor beta chains reported below all come from one sample, sequenced in a study of blood T cell repertoires in COVID-19. Using immunoSEQ multiplex PCR, the repertoire was profiled, and TCRdb retains in-frame clones only, with some absent. The repertoire has some 85,000 clones, 65% to 80% of them found once; the top ten carry roughly 53%. The specimen sequenced was peripheral blood. The origin of the receptors is a human donor in a cohort sampled during active COVID-19.

The chain has TRBV28 and TRBJ2-1; 7 bases align to TRBD2. The CDR3 runs to 14 residues. Per the germline V gene, CDR1 is MDHEN and CDR2 is SYDVKM. After removal of 8 bases from V and 2 bases from J, the junction contained 6 bases not matched to a gene. The CDR3 loop reads CASWRAGAYNEQFF. CDR3 bases: TGTGCCAGCTGGCGGGCGGGGGCCTACAATGAGCAGTTCTTC.

The chain recombines TRBV4-3 with TRBJ2-2; no reliable D call. The V gene lost 3 bases and the J gene lost 1 base, with 3 bases spanning the gap. This CDR3 comprises 13 residues. Germline V gene lookup returns CDR1 LGHNA and CDR2 YSLEER. Written as DNA, the CDR3 is TGCGCCAGCAGCCACCAGAACACCGGGGAGCTGTTTTTT. It translates to CASSHQNTGELFF.

The chain links TRBV5-5 to TRBJ1-4; D is uncertain. The CDR3 length is 14 residues. V was cut by 1 base and J by 8 bases, with 12 bases left in between. Germline V lookup: CDR1 SGHKS, CDR2 YYEKEE (reference sequence). CDR3 bases: TGTGCCAGCAGCTTGTCGAGGGTAGGGGAAAAACTGTTTTTT. Translated, it gives CASSLSRVGEKLFF.

The V gene is TRBV6-5, the J gene TRBJ1-2; 8 bases match TRBD1. V was clipped by 6 bases and J by 5 bases; unmatched bases: 8. This CDR3 contains 14 residues. Germline V gives CDR1 MNHEY, CDR2 SVGAGI. This CDR3 is CASRRGQGGYGYTF. Written as DNA, the CDR3 is TGTGCCAGCAGGCGAGGACAGGGAGGTTATGGCTACACCTTC.

The chain has TRBV28 and TRBJ2-3; unclear D gene. In germline, CDR1 is MDHEN, CDR2 SYDVKM. V gave up 6 bases and J gave up 9 bases, with 7 bases separating them. The CDR3 is 10 residues long. CDR3 sequence reads: CASSRGTQYF. The CDR3 DNA reads TGTGCCAGCAGCCGCGGCACGCAGTATTTT.

This chain joins TRBV11-3 and TRBJ1-1; D is uncertain. Germline assignment: CDR1 SGHNT and CDR2 YENEEA. CDR3 size: 17 residues. V lost 0 bases and J lost 0, with 14 bases in between. The CDR3 loop reads CASSLDFGEVLNTEAFF. Written as DNA, the CDR3 is TGTGCCAGCAGCTTAGATTTCGGGGAGGTGCTGAACACTGAAGCTTTCTTT. The entire variable domain, with the rest obtained from reference TRBV11-3 and TRBJ1-1, is as follows: EAGVVQSPRYKIIEKKQPVAFWCNPISGHNTLYWYLQNLGQGPELLIRYENEEAVDDSQLPKDRFSAERLKGVDSTLKIQPAELGDSAVYLCASSLDFGEVLNTEAFFGQGTRLTVV.

This chain's CDR3 is CASSPRGQLYEQYF. Written as DNA, the CDR3 is TGTGCCAGCTCACCACGGGGACAGTTGTACGAGCAGTACTTC. The genes are TRBV18 and TRBJ2-7; 7 positions match TRBD1. V was clipped by 1 base and J by 4 bases; unmatched bases: 4. In germline, CDR1 is KGHSH, CDR2 LQKENI. The CDR3 is made up of 14 amino acids.

The chain is built from TRBV18 and TRBJ1-4, with D possibly TRBD1 on 6 matching bases. CDR3 length: 16 residues. From germline, CDR1 is KGHSH and CDR2 LQKENI. V lost 0 bases to trimming and J lost 0 bases, with 8 bases between them. CDR3 protein: CASSPPRGTTNEKLFF. CDR3 DNA: TGTGCCAGCTCACCACCCAGGGGAACAACTAATGAAAAACTGTTTTTT.

V is TRBV28 and J is TRBJ2-3; 7 bases agree with TRBD2. CDR3 length: 15 amino acids. With 3 bases clipped from V and 6 bases from J, the junction kept 9 bases outside the gene matches. Per germline, CDR1 MDHEN and CDR2 SYDVKM. The DNA of the CDR3 is TGTGCCAGCAGTTTTCTAGCGGCAGCAATGGATACGCAGTATTTT. Translating it yields CASSFLAAAMDTQYF.

The J gene is TRBJ2-1, the V gene TRBV4-2, with 10 bases that match TRBD1. In germline, CDR1 is LGHNA, CDR2 YNFKEQ. The CDR3 sequence is 18 residues long. The trim removed 4 bases at V and 0 bases at J, leaving 9 bases unmatched. For the CDR3, the DNA is TGTGCCAGCAGCCTGACCGGGACAGGGGCCGGCTCCTACAATGAGCAGTTCTTC. Amino acids: CASSLTGTGAGSYNEQFF.

This clone has a handful of counts. J is TRBJ1-6 and V is TRBV6-5; unclear D gene. V lost 6 bases and J lost 15, with 21 bases in between. The CDR3 runs 14 residues. From germline, CDR1 is MNHEY and CDR2 SVGAGI. The DNA for the CDR3 is TGTGCCAGCAGCAAATCTAGACCGCCCGAGAACCTCCACTTT. This sequence encodes CASSKSRPPENLHF.